These T cell receptor beta chains were read from a single sample in a study of T cell responses to AZD1222 COVID-19 vaccine. The data were produced by immunoSEQ multiplex PCR, yet TCRdb's version contains in-frame clones alone and is incomplete. The sample contains roughly 93,000 clones, 89% of which appear only once. The sample was peripheral blood, taken 28 days after the second AZD1222 dose. The source of these receptors is an adult who received the AZD1222 COVID-19 vaccine. Both conserved end residues are part of each CDR3. Fields, in order: D gene, V gene, clone size, J gene, CDR3 protein, CDR3 DNA. The D gene is left open where the match is weak. Size is omitted from some rows. Given values are once, few, many or a class for expanded clones.

D gene: .
V gene: TRBV6-6
clone size: .
J gene: TRBJ2-2
CDR3 protein: CASTSYQENTGELFF
CDR3 DNA: TGTGCCAGCACCTCCTACCAGGAGAACACCGGGGAGCTGTTTTTT

D gene: .
V gene: TRBV9
clone size: .
J gene: TRBJ1-2
CDR3 protein: CASSVGRTEKYTF
CDR3 DNA: TGTGCCAGCAGCGTAGGGAGGACAGAGAAGTACACCTTC

D gene: .
V gene: TRBV27
clone size: .
J gene: TRBJ2-1
CDR3 protein: CASSSQQYNEQFF
CDR3 DNA: TGTGCCAGCAGTTCACAGCAATACAATGAGCAGTTCTTC

D gene: .
V gene: TRBV6-2/TRBV6-3
clone size: .
J gene: TRBJ1-2
CDR3 protein: CASSYQGGGYTF
CDR3 DNA: TGTGCCAGCAGTTACCAGGGAGGAGGCTACACCTTC

D gene: .
V gene: TRBV7-2
clone size: .
J gene: TRBJ1-6
CDR3 protein: CASSPPTRGSSYNSPLHF
CDR3 DNA: TGTGCCAGCAGCCCACCGACGCGGGGTTCCTCCTATAATTCACCCCTCCACTTT

D gene: .
V gene: TRBV5-6
clone size: .
J gene: TRBJ2-1
CDR3 protein: CASSEDSYNEQFF
CDR3 DNA: TGTGCCAGCAGCGAAGACAGCTACAATGAGCAGTTCTTC

D gene: TRBD1
V gene: TRBV18
clone size: once
J gene: TRBJ1-2
CDR3 protein: CASSPLPGQGEYGYTF
CDR3 DNA: TGTGCCAGCTCTCCTCTTCCGGGACAGGGAGAATATGGCTACACCTTC

D gene: .
V gene: TRBV28
clone size: .
J gene: TRBJ1-2
CDR3 protein: CASSLSDYGYTF
CDR3 DNA: TGTGCCAGCAGTTTATCCGACTATGGCTACACCTTC

D gene: .
V gene: TRBV4-3
clone size: .
J gene: TRBJ2-7
CDR3 protein: CASSQGRASSYEQYF
CDR3 DNA: TGCGCCAGCAGCCAAGGGCGGGCGAGCTCCTACGAGCAGTACTTC

D gene: .
V gene: TRBV7-9
clone size: .
J gene: TRBJ2-1
CDR3 protein: CASSTRDNLYNEQFF
CDR3 DNA: TGTGCCAGCAGCACACGGGACAACCTTTACAATGAGCAGTTCTTC

D gene: .
V gene: TRBV6-2/TRBV6-3
clone size: .
J gene: TRBJ1-1
CDR3 protein: CASSWWNTEAFF
CDR3 DNA: TGTGCCAGCAGTTGGTGGAACACTGAAGCTTTCTTT

D gene: TRBD1
V gene: TRBV2
clone size: .
J gene: TRBJ1-1
CDR3 protein: CASSKQGFEAFF
CDR3 DNA: TGTGCCAGCAGTAAACAGGGGTTTGAAGCTTTCTTT

D gene: .
V gene: TRBV18
clone size: .
J gene: TRBJ1-5
CDR3 protein: CASSPGRNSNQPQHF
CDR3 DNA: TGTGCCAGCTCACCTGGCAGGAATAGCAATCAGCCCCAGCATTTT

D gene: TRBD1
V gene: TRBV7-9
clone size: .
J gene: TRBJ1-5
CDR3 protein: CASSLGTGGAWGNQPQHF
CDR3 DNA: TGTGCCAGCAGCTTAGGGACAGGGGGCGCCTGGGGCAATCAGCCCCAGCATTTT

D gene: .
V gene: TRBV19
clone size: .
J gene: TRBJ1-5
CDR3 protein: CASIGWGGKVGNQPQHF
CDR3 DNA: TGTGCCAGTATAGGCTGGGGGGGCAAGGTAGGCAATCAGCCCCAGCATTTT

D gene: TRBD1
V gene: TRBV9
clone size: .
J gene: TRBJ1-2
CDR3 protein: CASSGGQARGELFRYTF
CDR3 DNA: TGTGCCAGCAGCGGGGGACAGGCCCGGGGGGAACTATTTCGCTACACCTTC

D gene: .
V gene: TRBV6-5
clone size: .
J gene: TRBJ2-3
CDR3 protein: CASSYPSTDTQYF
CDR3 DNA: TGTGCCAGCAGTTACCCAAGCACAGATACGCAGTATTTT

D gene: TRBD1
V gene: TRBV3-1/TRBV3-2
clone size: .
J gene: TRBJ1-2
CDR3 protein: CASSQDRDSYGYTF
CDR3 DNA: TGTGCCAGCAGCCAAGATCGGGACAGCTATGGCTACACCTTC

D gene: .
V gene: TRBV3-1/TRBV3-2
clone size: .
J gene: TRBJ2-1
CDR3 protein: CASSQRTGPRWSHEQFF
CDR3 DNA: TGTGCCAGCAGCCAAAGGACGGGCCCCCGTTGGTCCCATGAGCAGTTCTTC

D gene: TRBD1
V gene: TRBV4-1
clone size: .
J gene: TRBJ2-6
CDR3 protein: CASSQDETGNPAGANVLTF
CDR3 DNA: TGCGCCAGCAGCCAAGATGAGACAGGGAATCCGGCTGGGGCCAACGTCCTGACTTTC

D gene: TRBD1
V gene: TRBV7-8
clone size: .
J gene: TRBJ2-2
CDR3 protein: CASSPMTGANTGELFF
CDR3 DNA: TGTGCCAGCAGCCCGATGACAGGGGCGAACACCGGGGAGCTGTTTTTT

D gene: TRBD2
V gene: TRBV11-2
clone size: .
J gene: TRBJ2-2
CDR3 protein: CASSPRLAGGPSTGELFF
CDR3 DNA: TGTGCCAGCAGCCCACGACTAGCGGGGGGGCCAAGCACCGGGGAGCTGTTTTTT

D gene: .
V gene: TRBV4-1
clone size: .
J gene: TRBJ2-2
CDR3 protein: CATTPRASNTGELFF
CDR3 DNA: TGCGCCACCACTCCAAGGGCCTCGAACACCGGGGAGCTGTTTTTT

D gene: TRBD1
V gene: TRBV10-3
clone size: few
J gene: TRBJ1-5
CDR3 protein: CATTGQSNQPQHF
CDR3 DNA: TGTGCCACTACGGGACAGAGCAATCAGCCCCAGCATTTT

D gene: TRBD1
V gene: TRBV7-3
clone size: .
J gene: TRBJ1-1
CDR3 protein: CASSLTPPGQANSEAFF
CDR3 DNA: TGTGCCAGCAGCTTAACCCCTCCCGGACAGGCGAACTCCGAAGCTTTCTTT

D gene: TRBD1
V gene: TRBV6-1
clone size: .
J gene: TRBJ1-1
CDR3 protein: CASSDHTGQGRTEAFF
CDR3 DNA: TGTGCCAGCAGTGACCATACAGGACAGGGGAGGACTGAAGCTTTCTTT

D gene: .
V gene: TRBV6-5
clone size: .
J gene: TRBJ2-1
CDR3 protein: CASSYRPGREDEQFF
CDR3 DNA: TGTGCCAGCAGTTACAGACCCGGCAGGGAGGACGAGCAGTTCTTC

D gene: .
V gene: TRBV15
clone size: .
J gene: TRBJ2-7
CDR3 protein: CATSRDRSGMEQYF
CDR3 DNA: TGTGCCACCAGCAGGGACCGGTCCGGGATGGAGCAGTACTTC

D gene: TRBD2
V gene: TRBV4-2
clone size: few
J gene: TRBJ2-7
CDR3 protein: CASSQGDGGLVEQYF
CDR3 DNA: TGTGCCAGCAGCCAAGGTGACGGCGGACTAGTCGAGCAGTACTTC

D gene: .
V gene: TRBV18
clone size: .
J gene: TRBJ1-5
CDR3 protein: CASSPSRGAGQSSNQPQHF
CDR3 DNA: TGTGCCAGCTCACCCAGCCGCGGGGCAGGGCAAAGCAGCAATCAGCCCCAGCATTTT

D gene: .
V gene: TRBV6-1
clone size: .
J gene: TRBJ2-5
CDR3 protein: CASSEQRALQETQYF
CDR3 DNA: TGTGCCAGCAGTGAACAGCGGGCCCTCCAAGAGACCCAGTACTTC

D gene: .
V gene: TRBV9
clone size: .
J gene: TRBJ2-1
CDR3 protein: CASSVGTSGREQFF
CDR3 DNA: TGTGCCAGCAGCGTAGGGACGTCGGGACGCGAGCAGTTCTTC

D gene: .
V gene: TRBV14
clone size: once
J gene: TRBJ1-1
CDR3 protein: CASSWGQNTEAFF
CDR3 DNA: TGTGCCAGCAGCTGGGGCCAGAACACTGAAGCTTTCTTT

D gene: TRBD2
V gene: TRBV27
clone size: .
J gene: TRBJ2-3
CDR3 protein: CASSSSLAGALTGTDTQYF
CDR3 DNA: TGTGCCAGCAGTTCGAGCCTAGCGGGGGCCCTAACTGGCACAGATACGCAGTATTTT

D gene: .
V gene: TRBV5-1
clone size: .
J gene: TRBJ2-3
CDR3 protein: CASMPQYF
CDR3 DNA: TGCGCCAGCATGCCGCAGTATTTT

D gene: TRBD1
V gene: TRBV4-3
clone size: .
J gene: TRBJ2-6
CDR3 protein: CASSRTGGSGANVLTF
CDR3 DNA: TGCGCCAGCAGCCGGACAGGGGGCTCTGGGGCCAACGTCCTGACTTTC

D gene: .
V gene: TRBV4-1
clone size: .
J gene: TRBJ1-1
CDR3 protein: CASSGLRGSPEAFF
CDR3 DNA: TGCGCCAGCAGCGGCCTTAGAGGGTCTCCTGAAGCTTTCTTT

D gene: TRBD1
V gene: TRBV28
clone size: .
J gene: TRBJ1-6
CDR3 protein: CASRPGGSSYNSPLHF
CDR3 DNA: TGTGCCAGCAGACCAGGGGGGAGCTCCTATAATTCACCCCTCCACTTT

D gene: .
V gene: TRBV3-1/TRBV3-2
clone size: .
J gene: TRBJ1-3
CDR3 protein: CASSQVAGNTIYF
CDR3 DNA: TGTGCCAGCAGCCAGGTGGCTGGAAACACCATATATTTT

D gene: .
V gene: TRBV15
clone size: .
J gene: TRBJ2-2
CDR3 protein: CATSTITSDGELFF
CDR3 DNA: TGTGCCACCAGCACCATCACTTCGGACGGGGAGCTGTTTTTT

D gene: .
V gene: TRBV11-3
clone size: .
J gene: TRBJ2-6
CDR3 protein: CASSKGPQSGANVLTF
CDR3 DNA: TGTGCCAGCAGCAAAGGCCCTCAGTCTGGGGCCAACGTCCTGACTTTC